This T cell receptor beta chain derives from a study of cytomegalovirus exposure and HLA in healthy donors. V lost 5 bases, J lost 5 bases, and 5 bases stayed unmatched. Germline V gene lookup returns CDR1 MNHEY and CDR2 SMNVEV (reference sequence). This CDR3 spans 14 amino acids. The PCR was carried out with 60 Vbeta primers and 13 Jbeta primers. Produced via immunoSEQ multiplex PCR; TCRdb's table is partial and in-frame only. The data hold 140,000 to 150,000 clones, with approximately 80% observed a single time. This clonotype was sampled from a woman under 30 in good health and CMV-seropositive. V and J are TRBV27 and TRBJ1-5; 8 positions agree with TRBD1. The sample consisted of PBMCs. The CDR3 bases are TGTGCCAGCAGTACCGGGGACAGGTATCAGCCCCAGCATTTT. It codes for CASSTGDRYQPQHF.